This T cell receptor (beta chain) was sequenced for a study of blood T cell repertoires in COVID-19. Study-level information: The United States, Italy and Spain were the sources of the acute and convalescent COVID-19 samples. Sample material is recorded as cDNA or gDNA derived from T cells, B-cell-depleted T cells, or PBMCs.

V dropped 4 bases and J dropped 4; count of bases not matched to a gene: 1. The CDR3 is 12 amino acids. Germline assignment: CDR1 MNHEY and CDR2 SMNVEV (reference sequence). In the original workflow: Estimated nucleated cell counts came from reference gene primer amplification. Sequenced by immunoSEQ multiplex PCR; TCRdb stores in-frame clones only, minus some. The DNA gave D and trimming, while V, J and clone size come from that table. The profile covers some 200,000 clones, with about 90% appearing a single time and approximately 1.2% taken by the ten largest. The TCR comes from a man younger than 45 with acute or convalescent COVID-19. The gene calls are TRBV27 and TRBJ2-7; TRBD1 agrees at 7 bases. The sequencing input was peripheral blood. The CDR3 here is CASSSDRYEQYF. The CDR3 DNA is TGTGCCAGCAGTTCGGACAGGTACGAGCAGTACTTC.